This T cell receptor (beta chain) derives from a study of blood T cell repertoires in COVID-19. Cohorts were determined from participant-reported clinical history. The germline gives CDR1 MNHEY, CDR2 SVGAGI. V was shortened by 6 bases and J by 5 bases, with 16 bases between the two germline ends. The CDR3 contains 14 residues. Data came from immunoSEQ multiplex PCR; TCRdb stores just in-frame clones and leaves some out. The sample lists about 370,000 clones, 85% to 90% seen once, with 1% in the top ten. The receptor comes from a man aged 18 to 30 who had recovered from COVID-19. The sample comprised PBMCs or T cells enriched from blood (not recorded which). This chain uses TRBV6-5 with TRBJ2-5, with a possible D match to TRBD1 (5 bases). In DNA form, the CDR3 reads TGTGCCAGCAGCCACTCGGCAGGGCGGGAGACCCAGTACTTC. Translated, it gives CASSHSAGRETQYF.